These 2 T cell receptor beta chains originate from one sample sequenced in a study of OX40 agonist ivuxolimab in advanced cancers. Generated by immunoSEQ multiplex PCR, the TCRdb table keeps only in-frame clones and is missing some. The table has 50,000 to 60,000 clones, under 90% seen once; the top ten hold approximately 1.5%. The starting material was CD4+ or CD8+ T cells sorted from blood, obtained in a trial of the OX40 agonist ivuxolimab. These receptors were obtained from an adult with an advanced solid tumor such as melanoma, head and neck, liver or kidney cancer.

There are a few counts of this clone. The chain couples TRBV29-1 to TRBJ2-7; TRBD1 aligns across 7 bases. CDR1 and CDR2 (germline): SQVTM, ANQGSEA. Unmatched junction bases numbered 4, after V lost 3 bases and J lost 2 bases. The CDR3 covers 13 residues. The CDR3 protein is CSVEATGAYEQYF. The CDR3 DNA reads as TGCAGCGTTGAGGCTACAGGGGCCTACGAGCAGTACTTC.

This clone was picked up a small number of times. J is TRBJ1-1 and V is TRBV19, with D possibly TRBD1 on 6 matching bases. The CDR3 contains 16 residues. Trimming took off 5 bases at V and 3 bases at J, with 19 bases between the two ends. CDR1 and CDR2 from the germline V gene are LNHDA and SQIVND (reference sequence). The CDR3 region is CASSVGQRRAYTEAFF. The CDR3 region has the DNA TGTGCCAGTAGTGTGGGACAACGACGGGCATACACTGAAGCTTTCTTT. Combining the CDR3 with reference TRBV19 and TRBJ1-1 gives the whole variable domain DGGITQSPKYLFRKEGQNVTLSCEQNLNHDAMYWYRQDPGQGLRLIYYSQIVNDFQKGDIAEGYSVSREKKESFPLTVTSAQKNPTAFYLCASSVGQRRAYTEAFFGQGTRLTVV.